This T cell receptor beta chain was sequenced for a study of cytomegalovirus exposure and HLA in healthy donors (dated by TCRdb to about 2017). In the study overall: According to an earlier analysis of 450 to 650 of the donors, some 170 million T cells yielded roughly 100 million unique TCR beta sequences and about 280 Gb of sequence data. An early release covering about 600 HLA-typed donors comprised approximately 300 gigabases of sequencing data and roughly 86 million unique TCR sequences. All discovery cohort repertoires had been generated using a single sequencing platform. A handful of DR-DQ haplotypes were treated as single units for association and clustering because of strong linkage in the cohort. Both class I and class II loci were covered by HLA typing, at four-digit resolution. Among the roughly 400 genotyped donors, around 81% belonged to the genetic ancestry cluster associated with self-reported Caucasian donors. In a later genetic analysis, genome-wide SNP genotypes for about three fifths of the 666 donors were used, and that subset was treated as a discovery cohort. High-throughput TCR immunosequencing, statistical association of individual TCRs with disease status, and machine learning were combined to predict cytomegalovirus infection status. Alongside the repertoire data, information on donor age, sex, ethnicity and CMV serostatus was compiled. Typing coverage differed by locus: A, B, C, DRB1 and DQB1 were typed in roughly 620-630 donors, DQA1 in about 500, DPA1 in some 610, and DPB1 in just under 490. Using immunosequencing, the study profiled T cell repertoires from around 670 subjects and related those repertoires to cytomegalovirus serostatus. The aim of the study was to test whether cataloging public T cell receptors could identify signatures of past pathogen exposure. In an earlier analysis of a few hundred of the donors, high-throughput TCR beta sequencing was used to judge whether each TCR beta V gene segment behaved as functional or pseudogenic. Along with the roughly 700-subject first cohort, a separate validation cohort of over a hundred different subjects was used. Rather than drawing on any new phenotypic data, the later analysis identified candidate immune exposures from TCR beta sequences and the way those sequences occurred across donors. A later analysis re-analyzed previously published TCR beta repertoires from approximately 670 donors and added high-resolution HLA genotyping to study TCR occurrence patterns. Among almost 400 genotyped donors of the cohort, an average of around 240,000 unique TCR beta nucleotide sequences were sequenced per donor, about a sixth of them non-productive.

As for this clone: Which antigen it targets is not known. Per-base qualities were not stored, and no clone one base away is much larger.

The paper as a whole reports these results and caveats: Most TCR sequences were observed very rarely across donors, whereas some public TCRs were present in many individuals. In both the original and validation cohorts, the classifier was reported to diagnose cytomegalovirus status with high specificity and sensitivity. Sequencing depth was assumed to be roughly uniform across donors in the presence/absence analyses, though that assumption may not hold. In vitro tests confirmed that a few of the cytomegalovirus-associated TCR beta chains recognize cytomegalovirus antigens. In a later genetic analysis, fewer N-insertions in productive TCRs were reported among donors in an Asian-associated ancestry cluster than the approximately 670-donor mean. According to a later analysis, TCR association rates differed among HLA loci, with DRB1 alleles showing the most associated TCRs and HLA-C alleles showing the fewest. Because counts were too low, seventeen rarely observed V segments, including chromosome 9 orphons, were excluded from the earlier analysis of some 590 of the donors. Because HLA typing was missing for some donors at each locus, association tests included only the typed subset. An association between a missense DCLRE1C variant and V-gene and J-gene trimming of TCR beta chains was found in a later genetic analysis and replicated in an independent cohort. This cohort had only TCR beta chains sequenced, and the lack of alpha or paired-chain data limited which features could be detected. A later analysis found that most CMV-associated TCR beta chains appeared HLA-restricted, with HLA associations seemingly driven largely by CMV exposure. A further reported finding was that TCR beta sequences accurately predicted the HLA-A and HLA-B alleles for most subjects in the first cohort. In a later analysis, several top co-occurrence clusters were reported to appear linked to parvovirus B19, influenza, CMV and Epstein-Barr virus. A cluster of highly shared sequence variants was judged likely to represent a technical artifact of the sequencing pipeline. CMV serostatus was the only immune exposure information available for the cohort. At a false discovery rate of 0.05, a later analysis linked 16,951 TCR beta sequences to specific HLA alleles. The study gave a list of under 200 TCR beta chains associated with cytomegalovirus. Correlated functional status among segregating V segments might be attributable to linkage disequilibrium, but an unknown experimental factor could not be ruled out. Broadly in line with IMGT annotations, most TCR beta V segments showed up in productive rearrangements about 87% or about 30% of the time in an earlier analysis of 587 of the donors. When HLA alleles, especially DR and DQ, strongly co-occurred, TCR associations were difficult to assign to individual alleles. Some IMGT-functional V segments, including TRBV6-2 and TRBV6-3, could not be distinguished by the 87-base-pair reads and were therefore excluded. In a later analysis, HLA-associated TCR beta chains showed more clonal expansion and lower generation probabilities than non-associated chains that were equally common. The authors suggested that the approach could potentially be generalized to other disease states and immunological phenotypes.

The cohort consisted of 650 to 700 healthy bone marrow donors. At the time of sampling, every cohort member was nominally healthy, though immune exposures that went unrecorded were likely present. The donor tested CMV seropositive, placing the donor among the 289 seropositive members of the cohort. Each donor provided a peripheral blood sample, and peripheral blood mononuclear cells were used for TCR beta sequencing. Genomic DNA was extracted from the blood cell samples with the Qiagen DNeasy Blood Extraction Kit. V is cut by 0 bases and J by 0 bases, and the space between the germline ends is 9 bases. Looking up the germline V gene (reference sequence) yields CDR1 MNHNY and CDR2 SVGAGI. The CDR3 runs 15 residues from the cysteine to the phenylalanine. CDR3 DNA is the only sequence kept; it has 45 bases, read in frame from the first base. Libraries were built with the immunoSEQ multiplex PCR assay. The multiplex PCR relied on a mix of 60 forward primers for TCR Vbeta segments and 13 reverse primers for TCR Jbeta segments. The CDR3 region of rearranged TCR beta genes was amplified from genomic DNA by a multiplex PCR assay. Amplified TCR beta libraries were sequenced as 87-base-pair reads on the Illumina HiSeq System. For the original study's pipeline: In a later analysis, some 80 million unique TCR beta chains were counted across the approximately 640 repertoires, and approximately 11 million of these chains were shared by at least two donors. Raw reads were error-corrected and collapsed into unique sequences with a nearest-neighbor algorithm that merged closely related sequences to remove PCR and sequencing errors. CDR3 sequences were aligned to IMGT reference sequences to assign V, D and J gene segments. Each retained sequence needed at least a six-nucleotide match to both a V gene segment and a J gene segment. Rearrangements were classified as productive when the CDR3 lacked stop codons and remained in frame with V and J, and all other rearrangements were classified as non-productive. CDR3 was defined according to IMGT convention as the region running from the second conserved V-encoded cysteine to the conserved J-encoded phenylalanine. The earlier analysis of 500 to 650 of the donors excluded any sequence lacking an unambiguous match to a single V gene segment. An earlier analysis of fewer than 650 of the donors classified V segments as functional when productive rearrangements were above 56.7% and as segregating when the standard deviation between donors was above 5%. To diagnose cytomegalovirus status from the catalog of TCR beta chain sequences, a statistical classification framework was built. In a later analysis, TCR nucleotide sequences were compared against IMGT/GENE-DB human TR gene sequences so that V and J genes could be assigned. A later analysis assigned CDR3 sequences and most-parsimonious VDJ recombination scenarios with the TCRdist pipeline. In a later analysis, each TCR beta chain was defined by its CDR3 amino acid sequence together with its V-gene family, and reads without a unique V-gene family were excluded. To address suspected cross-contamination and a sequencing artifact, a later analysis removed roughly 580 highly shared, low-generation-probability nucleotide sequences. For each public chain, a later analysis derived a clonal expansion index from normalized ranks of inferred template counts within each repertoire. A later analysis computed generation probabilities with a VDJ recombination model fitted to out-of-frame rearrangements, and checked the results against IGoR. A later analysis scored TCR-TCR, TCR-HLA and TCR-CMV co-occurrence with hypergeometric tests, applying a repertoire-size bias correction to TCR pairs. A later analysis estimated false discovery rates by permuting HLA or CMV assignments 20 times. In a later analysis, co-occurring TCRs were grouped using DBSCAN, and TCRdist sequence similarity was added for clustering within HLA-allele-positive subsets. For co-occurrence clustering, repertoires with fewer than 30,000 or more than 120,000 public chains were excluded, along with five repertoires with anomalous nucleotide sharing. In its TCRdb copy, this immuneACCESS table keeps in-frame sequences only and misses some clones. Where compared with another copy, unresolved V genes explain less than half of these, and the others have no known cause. V and J calls and clone size are given by that table; D and trimming were obtained from the DNA. This sample holds 180,000 or so clones; over 75% were observed only once. The top ten constitute about 10% of the sample.

The origin of this receptor is a man aged 18 to 29 in good health and CMV-seropositive. The chain uses TRBV6-6 and TRBJ2-7; no D gene is confidently identified. Sequencing used PBMCs. The DNA sequence is given as TGTGCCAGCAGTTACTCGCTACAGAACTCCTACGAGCAGTACTTC. Its amino acids are CASSYSLQNSYEQYF.